This TCR beta chain was obtained from a study of beta chain features in type 1 diabetes (dated by TCRdb to 2017 to 2018). A note on the overall study: Mean age, gender distribution, total cell number and subset yield were not different between patients and healthy donors. In the study, recently diagnosed type 1 diabetes patients and matched healthy donors were compared on the TCRB repertoires of their sorted circulating CD4+ T cell subsets. Regulatory and stem cell-like memory subsets were isolated from only 8 patients and roughly eight healthy donors, whereas naive and central memory subsets came from all 30 or so donors. A total of approximately 99,000,000 sorted cells were examined across all samples, and RNA yield correlated strongly with the number of cells per subset.

Of note for this clone: Its binding antigen is unknown. Base qualities are not recorded, but no much larger clone differs from it by a single base.

The High Capacity cDNA Reverse Transcription Kit was used to reverse transcribe all of the isolated RNA, meaning that expressed TCRB transcripts were what got sequenced. Deep immunoSEQ sequencing was performed on naive, central memory and regulatory T cell samples, with an average of roughly 3.5 million total reads per sample. Sorted cells were lysed in RLT buffer, and RNA was extracted using DNase-treated RNeasy Micro or Mini kits according to cell number. Each cell subset was processed separately to prevent cross-contamination, with patient and healthy donor samples processed together. Using the immunoSEQ multiplex PCR, TCRB sequences were amplified from cDNA into 87-bp fragments spanning the CDR3 region. The amplicons were sequenced using the Illumina HiSeq platform. The authors processed their data as follows. Synthetic template baselines were used to correct PCR bias computationally, reads within Hamming distance 2 were collapsed, and singletons that could not be merged were discarded. Reads were aligned to IMGT to assign V, D and J genes, CDR3 length, and insertions or deletions at six rearrangement sites. Within each subset, clonotype counts were normalized to sorted cell number, and only after that were true diversity and Gini coefficients computed with the tcR R package. The overlap coefficient, calculated on TCRB nucleotide sequences, was used to quantify repertoire sharing. Out-of-frame TCRB sequences from naive cells were analyzed as a proxy for the pre-selection repertoire. The table was pulled from immuneACCESS by TCRdb, which kept in-frame rearrangements only. Such tables lose some clones; where checked, under half of the loss comes from unresolved V genes, and the rest has no known cause. V, J and clone size reflect that table, while D and trimming were determined from the DNA. This sample comprises just over 450,000 clones, approximately 28% of them detected only once. The ten largest clonotypes hold 0.065% of the sample.

Each donor gave one peripheral blood draw, averaging roughly 0.11 L, which was collected into heparinised tubes. Naive, central memory, regulatory and stem cell-like memory CD4+ T cells were sorted on a BD FACSAria II using a panel including CD45RO, CCR7, CD25, CD127, CD95 and CD27. All sorted populations exceeded 98% purity. PBMCs were isolated right away by Lymphoprep density gradient centrifugation and were stained directly, without culture. So that batch effects would be minimized, each experiment stained and sorted samples in pairs, pairing one healthy donor with one patient. The study at large found these results: Fewer insertions and more nucleotide deletions at VDJ recombination sites were observed in patients with type 1 diabetes, implying thymic rearrangement abnormalities. HLA sub-analyses involved small numbers of individuals, so any influence of HLA type on TCRB rearrangement remained unresolved. PCR may preferentially amplify shorter templates, but because patient and control samples were amplified and corrected together, any resulting skew would affect both groups equally. Because cDNA was sequenced instead of genomic DNA, activated cells with high expression could be over-represented, although the groups did not differ in activation or CD3 levels. Naive, central memory and regulatory TCRB repertoires appeared more similar among patients than among healthy donors. In all four CD4+ subsets, TCRB CDR3 length was moderately but significantly shorter in type 1 diabetes patients.

The TCR was taken from a man between 18 and 35 years old in good health. Sequenced material: naive CD4+ T cells from blood. The intended sense of this specimen's cell subset or site label: true naive CD4+ T cells.

The nucleotide sequence reads as follows: TGTGCCTGGAGCACGGACAAGCCAAGAGGCTACACCTTC. Its coded protein is CAWSTDKPRGYTF. The sequence links TRBV30 to TRBJ1-2; the D segment could be TRBD1, given 5 matching bases. The CDR3 starts with the cysteine, ends with the phenylalanine, and has 13 residues. This entry keeps only the CDR3 DNA: 39 bases, framed from base 1. Relative to germline, V is 3 bases shorter and J is 8 bases shorter, with 16 bases between their ends. The germline V gene (reference sequence) supplies CDR1 GTSNPN and CDR2 SVGIG.